This TCR beta chain was captured by sequencing in a study of T-cell memory formation after mild COVID-19 (dated by TCRdb to 2020 to 2023). Regarding the research as a whole: TCR sequence clusters from the two donors were largely donor specific. The cohort comprised two young, previously healthy adult volunteers, one female and one male. In two donors, T-cell clones that expanded and contracted after mild COVID-19 were tracked by sequencing TCRalpha and TCRbeta repertoires over time. Study-wide findings and limitations: Contracting CD4+ clones turned up mainly in the CM and EM memory subsets, whereas EMRA was where CD8+ clones were enriched. From day 15 to 85, contracting clones showed balanced CD4/CD8 phenotypes, whereas a second wave of clones that expanded from day 15 to 37 leaned towards CD4+. The detection of some responding clones in pre-infection memory suggests that pre-existing cross-reactive memory T cells joined the SARS-CoV-2 response. SARS-CoV-2 specificity of the second-wave clones peaking on day 37 was not confirmed. The study included only a couple of mild cases, and larger cohorts that include severe cases with pre-infection samples were judged to be necessary.

This clonotype was found many times. Its antigen specificity is not known. Base qualities are not at hand, and no much larger clone is one base apart. Ficoll-Paque density gradient centrifugation was used to isolate PBMCs. As encoded in the germline V gene (reference sequence), CDR1 is LGHDT while CDR2 is YNNKEL. Trimming removed 3 bases from V and 0 bases from J, leaving 9 bases between the germline ends. The CDR3 numbers 15 residues from cysteine through phenylalanine. Left in the record is the CDR3 DNA by itself, 45 bases read in frame from the first base. TCRdb shows the sequencer as Illumina NovaSeq 6000. cDNA libraries for TCRalpha and TCRbeta were prepared by 5'RACE using constant-segment primers, with sample barcodes and unique molecular identifiers added. RNA was extracted from every sample with Trizol reagent. The libraries were amplified in two PCR steps, and the second step added a second sample barcode and Illumina TruSeq adapters. The libraries were sequenced on an Illumina NovaSeq using 2 x 150 bp paired-end reads. The study's own analysis went as follows. Demultiplexing of reads and collapsing into UMI-guided consensus sequences were performed with migec v1.2.7. Using mixcr v2.1.11, the UMI consensuses were aligned to TRA and TRB V and J templates and assembled into clonotypes. A clonotype was counted as expanded or contracted only if both edgeR and NoisET called the change significant, with noise models trained on biological replicates. For edgeR calls, a false discovery rate-adjusted p below 0.01 and a log2 fold-change threshold of 1 were applied. As an exploratory analysis of dynamics, PCA with hierarchical clustering was applied to max-normalized trajectories of the 1000 most abundant clonotypes. The CD4 or CD8 phenotype of responding clones was assigned using the separately sequenced CD4+ and CD8+ repertoires. Using fastp trimming at Q25 and MiXCR clonotype assembly, TCRdb reanalyzed the public sequencing data and kept in-frame beta chains. Each entry merges the rows of one CDR3 protein and shows their most common DNA and genes. These V and J calls originate from TCRdb's pipeline instead of the authors' own analysis. The sample table shows about 340,000 distinct CDR3 sequences, and 10% to 15% are seen once. The ten largest clonotypes hold about a fifth of the sample.

This receptor chain uses TRBV3-1 and TRBJ1-3; a tentative D call is TRBD1 (5 bases match). Specimen: PBMCs or a T cell subset sorted from them (not recorded which). The sequence was collected from a young man who had mild COVID-19 (a few samples of this study predate the infection). The sample titles of this study are shuffled in the database, so cell type and time point are left out; the donor was told from shared clones. The CDR3 is CASSQTVDSGNTIYF. At the DNA level, the sequence is TGTGCCAGCAGCCAGACAGTCGACTCTGGAAACACCATATATTTT.